The clone carrying this T cell receptor (beta chain) was found once. Its target is unknown. The sample originates from a study of cytomegalovirus exposure and HLA in healthy donors. Overall study findings and caveats: Immune exposure information comprised only CMV serostatus. An analysis was carried out at a later point. It showed that HLA-associated TCR beta chains were more clonally expanded than equally common non-associated chains.

PCR amplification relied on 60 Vbeta primers (plus 13 Jbeta primers). Assay used: immunoSEQ multiplex PCR; TCRdb lists only in-frame clones, some missing. The sample has 150,000 or so clones; over 60% are singletons. The junction had 11 bases not matched to a gene; V was cut back by 6 bases and J by 4 bases. The CDR3 loop spans 14 amino acids. Germline CDR1 reads GTSNPN; CDR2 reads SVGIG (reference sequence). The clonotype originates from a male donor in good health and CMV-seronegative. The V and J genes are TRBV30 and TRBJ1-2; 7 nucleotides match TRBD1. Material: PBMCs. CDR3 sequence reads: CACSWGQIIYGYTF. CDR3 sequence (DNA): TGTGCCTGCTCGTGGGGACAGATAATCTATGGCTACACCTTC.